This T cell receptor (beta chain) was sequenced in a study of T cell responses to AZD1222 COVID-19 vaccine. Germline V gene data show CDR1 as SGHTA and CDR2 as FQGNSA. The CDR3 runs 15 residues. Trimming took 5 bases from V and 0 from J, leaving 11 bases between them. Generated by immunoSEQ multiplex PCR, the TCRdb table keeps only in-frame clones and is missing some. This sample has about 130,000 clones; about 93% occur once, and the top ten carry approximately 6.8%. The chain couples TRBV7-2 to TRBJ1-5; D gene ambiguous. This receptor was identified in an adult who received the AZD1222 COVID-19 vaccine. The sequencing here drew on peripheral blood, taken 28 days after the second AZD1222 dose. This CDR3 reads CASSRGENSNQPQHF. CDR3 coding DNA: TGTGCCAGCAGCCGCGGGGAAAATAGCAATCAGCCCCAGCATTTT.